The clone carrying this T cell receptor beta chain was picked up many times. Germline V CDR1 and CDR2: LGHDT, YNNKEL (reference sequence). The V gene lost 2 bases and the J gene lost 0 bases, with 12 bases spanning the gap. This CDR3 spans 16 amino acids. This sample was included in a study of T cells in Graves' hyperthyroidism and ophthalmopathy. What was amplified from RNA transcripts were TCR beta CDR3 regions. Primed by the HTBI set, a first-round RT-PCR was run on the TCR CDR3. TCRdb analysed the multiplex PCR reads with MiXCR anew, one entry per CDR3 protein. The sample holds hundreds of thousands of distinct CDR3 sequences; 18% are singletons and the top ten take roughly a sixth.

The clonotype originates from a woman in her fifties or sixties with Graves' hyperthyroidism that later progressed to Graves' ophthalmopathy. This sequence joins TRBV3-1 and TRBJ2-3; D gene unclear. Material: blood. DNA of the CDR3: TGTGCCAGCAGCCAACCCTACTCAACTAGCACAGATACGCAGTATTTT. Encoded protein: CASSQPYSTSTDTQYF.